The clone carrying this T cell receptor (beta chain) occurred many times. The source of the sample is a study of T cells in Graves' hyperthyroidism and ophthalmopathy. Amplified TCR beta CDR3 regions derived from RNA transcripts. The primer set for the first-round RT-PCR of the TCR CDR3 was HTBI. TCRdb reanalysed the multiplex PCR reads using MiXCR and keeps one entry per CDR3 protein. The sample consists of 200,000 to 300,000 distinct CDR3 sequences, less than 20% of them appearing once. Germline V gives CDR1 GTSNPN, CDR2 SVGIG (reference sequence). The CDR3 covers 13 residues. With 6 bases clipped from V and 9 bases from J, the junction kept 7 bases outside the gene matches.

This receptor was identified in a woman under 30 with Graves' ophthalmopathy. The J gene is TRBJ1-4, the V gene TRBV30, with TRBD1 identical over 10 bases. The material sequenced was blood. CDR3 nucleotides: TGTGCCTGTACCCGGGACAGGGGTAAAAAACTGTTTTTT. It specifies CACTRDRGKKLFF.